The rows below give T cell receptor beta chains drawn from one sample of a study of blood T cell repertoires in COVID-19. Measured with immunoSEQ multiplex PCR; TCRdb has only the in-frame clones, and not every one. The sample lists 100,000 to 150,000 clones, almost 70% occurring once. Sequences were obtained from peripheral blood. Receptors were obtained from a woman aged 70-85 years with acute or convalescent COVID-19. Both conserved end residues are part of each CDR3. Each record gives: D gene, J gene, V gene, clone size, CDR3 DNA, CDR3 protein. A D gene is named only where the DNA matches it firmly. Some rows have no size entry. The others give once, few or many, or a class for an expanded clone.

TRBD2 | TRBJ2-3 | TRBV10-3 | . | TGTGCCATCAGTGAAACCGGGACTAGCGGGAGGGCCCGAGATACGCAGTATTTT | CAISETGTSGRARDTQYF
TRBD1 | TRBJ2-3 | TRBV4-1 | . | TGCGCCAGCAGCCAAGATGCCGGGGACAGGGGGCAAGCAGATACGCAGTATTTT | CASSQDAGDRGQADTQYF
TRBD1 | TRBJ2-7 | TRBV6-5 | . | TGTGCCAGCACCTCGGACAGGGCCTACGAGCAGTACTTC | CASTSDRAYEQYF
. | TRBJ2-1 | TRBV7-2 | . | TGTGCCAGCAGTATCGCCAGGGAAAACAATGAGCAGTTCTTC | CASSIARENNEQFF
TRBD2 | TRBJ2-5 | TRBV13 | . | TGTGCCAGCAGCTTACGGGGACTAGCGGGACAAGAGACCCAGTACTTC | CASSLRGLAGQETQYF
TRBD2 | TRBJ2-2 | TRBV10-2 | . | TGCGCCAGCGGGGGACTAGCGGGGGAAACCGGGGAGCTGTTTTTT | CASGGLAGETGELFF
TRBD1 | TRBJ2-7 | TRBV11-2 | . | TGTGCCAGCAGCTTTGACTCGACCCGGGACAGTAACTTCCACGAGCAGTACTTC | CASSFDSTRDSNFHEQYF
. | TRBJ1-3 | TRBV19 | . | TGTGCCAGTAGTGACCTGATTCGGGGGGCTGGAAACACCATATATTTT | CASSDLIRGAGNTIYF
. | TRBJ2-7 | TRBV5-1 | many | TGCGCCAGCAGCTTGGAAACTGGGAGCTCCTACGAGCAGTACTTC | CASSLETGSSYEQYF
. | TRBJ2-1 | TRBV19 | few | TGTGCCAGTAGTATACAGGGGACCTACGATGAGCAGTTCTTC | CASSIQGTYDEQFF
TRBD2 | TRBJ2-3 | TRBV5-4 | . | TGTGCCAGCAGCTTGACTAGCGGGAGCCTAAGCACAGATACGCAGTATTTT | CASSLTSGSLSTDTQYF
TRBD1 | TRBJ1-1 | TRBV24-1 | . | TGTGCCACCAGTGATTACAGGGGTACTGAAGCTTTCTTT | CATSDYRGTEAFF
. | TRBJ2-1 | TRBV3-1/TRBV3-2 | . | TGTGCCAGCAGCCCCACTCGCTCGTCCTACAATGAGCAGTTCTTC | CASSPTRSSYNEQFF
. | TRBJ1-3 | TRBV3-1/TRBV3-2 | . | TGTGCCAGCAGCCAAGGAGGCGGGGGAAACACCATATATTTT | CASSQGGGGNTIYF
TRBD2 | TRBJ2-5 | TRBV9 | . | TGTGCCAGCAGCGCCGGGACTAGCGGGCAAGAGACCCAGTACTTC | CASSAGTSGQETQYF
. | TRBJ1-1 | TRBV5-5 | once | TGTGCCAGCAGCGTCACGGGGGGAAACACTGAAGCTTTCTTT | CASSVTGGNTEAFF
TRBD2 | TRBJ2-7 | TRBV12-5 | once | TGTGCTAGTGGTTTGGGAAAGCGGGAGGGGAGCTACGAGCAGTACTTC | CASGLGKREGSYEQYF
. | TRBJ1-2 | TRBV28 | . | TGTGCCAGCAGTTTATTGGGGAGATGGGCTTATGGCTACACCTTC | CASSLLGRWAYGYTF
TRBD1 | TRBJ1-1 | TRBV14 | many | TGTGCCAGCAGCCAGGCCGGGACAGCAAAGACTGAAGCTTTCTTT | CASSQAGTAKTEAFF
. | TRBJ2-7 | TRBV5-1 | . | TGCGCCAGCAGCCCGAACGGGGGTGCCTACGAGCAGTACTTC | CASSPNGGAYEQYF
. | TRBJ2-1 | TRBV9 | . | TGTGCCAGCAGCGCTCGGGGAAATGAGCAGTTCTTC | CASSARGNEQFF
TRBD1 | TRBJ1-2 | TRBV15 | . | TGTGCCACCAGCAGAGTGGGGACAGGGGAAGGGGAGTATGGCTACACCTTC | CATSRVGTGEGEYGYTF
. | TRBJ2-1 | TRBV12-5 | . | TGTGCTAGTGGTTTGGTCCCATTGAGGGACTCTACTTACAATGAGCAGTTCTTC | CASGLVPLRDSTYNEQFF
TRBD1 | TRBJ1-5 | TRBV19 | . | TGTGCCAGTAGGACGGGACAGGGGCGCAATCAGCCCCAGCATTTT | CASRTGQGRNQPQHF
TRBD1 | TRBJ1-5 | TRBV10-1 | . | TGCGCCAGGATAGACAGGGGGAAACATCAGCCCCAGCATTTT | CARIDRGKHQPQHF
TRBD1 | TRBJ1-1 | TRBV5-1 | . | TGCGCCAGCAGCAACAGGGGTCCGCTGGGTACTGAAGCTTTCTTT | CASSNRGPLGTEAFF
. | TRBJ2-7 | TRBV3-1/TRBV3-2 | few | TGTGCCAGCAGCCAAGGGGGAGGTAGCGAGCAGTACTTC | CASSQGGGSEQYF
TRBD2 | TRBJ2-1 | TRBV30 | . | TGTGCCTGGAGCGACGGACTAGCGGGAGGGAGCTACTACAATGAGCAGTTCTTC | CAWSDGLAGGSYYNEQFF
. | TRBJ2-1 | TRBV5-1 | . | TGCGCCAGCAGCTTGGCGACAGTAGGTGAGCAGTTCTTC | CASSLATVGEQFF
TRBD1 | TRBJ1-1 | TRBV5-4 | . | TGTGCCAGCAGCCAGGCGAGGACAGGGGATACTGAAGCTTTCTTT | CASSQARTGDTEAFF
TRBD1 | TRBJ1-1 | TRBV13 | few | TGTGCCAGCAGCTTAGAATACAGGGGGACAGGCTTCAACCCGAACACTGAAGCTTTCTTT | CASSLEYRGTGFNPNTEAFF
. | TRBJ2-6 | TRBV5-1 | . | TGCGCCAGCAGCCCAACAGCCTCTGGGGCCAACGTCCTGACTTTC | CASSPTASGANVLTF
. | TRBJ1-2 | TRBV18 | . | TGTGCCAGCTCACCTCCGGGGAAGGCCCGCTATGGCTACACCTTC | CASSPPGKARYGYTF
. | TRBJ1-1 | TRBV13 | . | TGTGCCAGCAGCCCCATCGAGGTGAACACTGAAGCTTTCTTT | CASSPIEVNTEAFF
TRBD1 | TRBJ2-7 | TRBV18 | once | TGTGCCAGCTCACCTGGACAGGGGGACACCCACGAGCAGTACTTC | CASSPGQGDTHEQYF
TRBD1 | TRBJ2-2 | TRBV7-2 | . | TGTGCCAGCAGCCCGGACAGGGGGCGCGAGGAGCTGTTTTTT | CASSPDRGREELFF
TRBD1 | TRBJ1-5 | TRBV9 | . | TGTGCCAGCTCCACAGGGGTAAGCAATCAGCCCCAGCATTTT | CASSTGVSNQPQHF
TRBD1 | TRBJ1-1 | TRBV28 | . | TGTGCCAGCAGTTTATATTCAGGGGGCGACGGGACTGAAGCTTTCTTT | CASSLYSGGDGTEAFF
. | TRBJ2-2 | TRBV5-4 | once | TGTGCCAGCAGCCCTTCTTACACCGGGGAGCTGTTTTTT | CASSPSYTGELFF
. | TRBJ1-2 | TRBV28 | . | TGTGCCAGCAGTTTGACAGGAGGATTAGCTAACTATGGCTACACCTTC | CASSLTGGLANYGYTF
TRBD2 | TRBJ2-1 | TRBV3-1/TRBV3-2 | . | TGTGCCAGCAGCCAAGCTAGCGGGGGGGGGAGCTCCTACAATGAGCAGTTCTTC | CASSQASGGGSSYNEQFF
TRBD1 | TRBJ1-2 | TRBV7-2 | . | TGTGCCAGCAGCTTCCGGGGACAGGGTCCTGGCTACACCTTC | CASSFRGQGPGYTF
. | TRBJ2-6 | TRBV10-1 | once | TGCGCCAGCAGTGGGGGGCAGGCCGCCAACGTCCTGACTTTC | CASSGGQAANVLTF
TRBD1 | TRBJ1-3 | TRBV6-5 | . | TGTGCCAGCACACGAGACAGGGGCGGAAGAAACACCATATATTTT | CASTRDRGGRNTIYF
TRBD2 | TRBJ2-2 | TRBV19 | . | TGTGCCAGTAGTATAGTACTAGCGGGGGGCCCAAGCGGGGAGCTGTTTTTT | CASSIVLAGGPSGELFF
. | TRBJ2-7 | TRBV7-6 | . | TGTGCCAGCAGCTTTGAGGCAGAAGTAACCTACGAGCAGTACTTC | CASSFEAEVTYEQYF
. | TRBJ2-7 | TRBV27 | . | TGTGCCAGCAGTTTACGGGGAACCTACGAGCAGTACTTC | CASSLRGTYEQYF
. | TRBJ2-1 | TRBV11-2 | . | TGTGCCAGCAGCTTAAATCCCGGGCTAGCGAGCTCCTACAATGAGCAGTTCTTC | CASSLNPGLASSYNEQFF
TRBD1 | TRBJ2-5 | TRBV18 | . | TGTGCCAGCTCACCCATGAAATTGCCCGGGACAGGGGGGAAGGAGACCCAGTACTTC | CASSPMKLPGTGGKETQYF